What follows is one T cell receptor beta chain and its context. The antigen remains undetermined. This sample stems from a study of long-term antiretroviral therapy in people with HIV. Whole-study findings and limits: Post-ART diversity increased but stayed below transplant donor controls. HIV repertoires showed narrower CDR3 length ranges than controls. Sampling of blood ran from about 2004 to 2018, and older ART regimens were possibly in use.

Version v3.0 of the immunoSEQ assay ran at survey level. The data were produced by immunoSEQ multiplex PCR, yet TCRdb's version contains in-frame clones alone and is incomplete. The sample has roughly 19,000 clones, approximately 92% seen once. The CDR3 covers 15 residues. Trimming removed 4 bases from V and 10 bases from J, with 21 bases in between. From germline, CDR1 is SGHNT and CDR2 YYREEE (reference sequence). The receptor was isolated from a woman between 50 and 59 years old with HIV. The sample here was unsorted PBMCs, taken 4.4 years after starting antiretroviral therapy. V usage is TRBV5-4 and J usage is TRBJ2-1, with D possibly called TRBD1 or TRBD2 (5 bases each). The CDR3 reads CASSPGTHPGREQFF. The CDR3 DNA reads as TGTGCCAGCAGCCCCGGGACCCACCCGGGCCGGGAGCAGTTCTTC.